Listed here are 26 T cell receptor beta chains from one sample, sequenced in a study of blood T cell repertoires in COVID-19. TCRdb's copy holds only in-frame clones and misses some; the assay was immunoSEQ multiplex PCR. This table has under 200,000 clones, 65% to 90% appearing once. The sequencing sample was made of peripheral blood. The source of these receptors is a human donor in a cohort sampled during active COVID-19.

V is TRBV7-9 and J is TRBJ1-1, with 8 bases aligning to TRBD1. In germline, CDR1 is SEHNR, CDR2 FQNEAQ (reference sequence). V dropped 4 bases and J dropped 8; count of bases not matched to a gene: 9. CDR3 length: 14 residues. CDR3 loop: CASSSGQGGREAFF. The CDR3 coding sequence is TGTGCCAGCAGCTCCGGACAGGGTGGGAGGGAAGCTTTCTTT.

The gene calls are TRBV5-6 and TRBJ1-4; D is unresolved. The CDR3 consists of 13 residues. V was shortened by 4 bases and J by 10 bases, with 14 bases between the two germline ends. The germline V gene encodes CDR1 SGHDT and CDR2 YYEEEE. The DNA for the CDR3 is TGTGCCAGCAGCCCGGGCGGGTATGGAAAACTGTTTTTT. It yields the protein CASSPGGYGKLFF.

V and J are TRBV24-1 and TRBJ2-3, with a tentative D call TRBD1 (5 bases). Trimming left V 12 bases short and J 6 bases short, with 21 bases between. Germline V CDR1 and CDR2: KGHDR, SFDVKD. This CDR3 spans 14 amino acids. CDR3 DNA sequence: TGTGCCGGTCGCCTGGAGCAGGGTTCGGATACGCAGTATTTT. It specifies CAGRLEQGSDTQYF.

Worth noting for this clone: Its ends do not fully match the called genes, so a read error is possible. The chain uses TRBV6-2 or TRBV6-3 and TRBJ1-2; maybe TRBD1 (6 bases). Germline V lookup: CDR1 MNHEY, CDR2 SVGEGT. The CDR3 is 16 residues long. CDR3 nucleotides: TGTGCCAGCAATTACGACAGGAACTTTATCGACTATGGCTACACCTTC. Its protein product is CASNYDRNFIDYGYTF.

This chain uses TRBV4-2 with TRBJ2-1; 9 bases are shared with TRBD2. The CDR3 contains 16 residues. Germline V CDR1 and CDR2: LGHNA, YNFKEQ. Germline trimming cut 1 base from V and 2 bases from J; bases unmatched to any gene: 3. The DNA of the CDR3 is TGTGCCAGCAGCCAAGGCCTAGCGGGACCCTACAATGAGCAGTTCTTC. This codes for CASSQGLAGPYNEQFF.

The table lists this clone with a few counts. The chain is built from TRBV5-4 and TRBJ2-7, with TRBD2 matching 12 bases. The CDR3 is 15 residues long. The germline V gene has CDR1 SGHNT and CDR2 YYREEE (reference sequence). J was trimmed by 2 bases and V by 4 bases; bases with no gene match: 4. The CDR3 coding sequence is TGTGCCAGCAGCCCATGGACTAGCGGGACCTACGAGCAGTACTTC. This sequence encodes CASSPWTSGTYEQYF.

The chain links TRBV7-2 to TRBJ2-7; the match to TRBD1 covers 9 bases. The germline V gene has CDR1 SGHTA and CDR2 FQGNSA. V lost 4 bases, J lost 3 bases, and 7 bases stayed unmatched. The CDR3 is made up of 15 amino acids. CDR3 DNA sequence: TGTGCCAGCAGCTCCCAAAGGGGACAGGGCTACGAGCAGTACTTC. The encoded protein is CASSSQRGQGYEQYF.

The rearrangement joins TRBV23-1 to TRBJ1-4; a weak D match, TRBD1 (6 bases). TRBV23-1 is marked as an open reading frame, function uncertain. V lost 6 bases and J 5 bases, leaving 16 bases between the germline ends. This CDR3 spans 15 amino acids. CDR3 sequence (DNA): TGCGCCAGCAGGTCTTCTCGGACAGAGAATGAAAAACTGTTTTTT. Amino acids: CASRSSRTENEKLFF.

The rearrangement links TRBV2 to TRBJ2-2, with 7 bases matching TRBD1. Germline V lookup: CDR1 SNHLY, CDR2 FYNNEI. With 6 bases clipped from V and 0 bases from J, the junction kept 1 base outside the gene matches. The CDR3 extends over 14 amino acids. The chain's CDR3 is CASRQGANTGELFF. CDR3 sequence (DNA): TGTGCCAGCAGGCAGGGGGCGAACACCGGGGAGCTGTTTTTT.

The V call is TRBV28, the J call TRBJ2-7; 12 bases line up with TRBD1. This CDR3 spans 15 amino acids. V gave up 5 bases and J gave up 7 bases; unmatched junction bases: 9. CDR1 is MDHEN and CDR2 is SYDVKM in the germline V gene. CDR3 sequence reads: CASSPAGTGGREQYF. CDR3 nucleotide sequence: TGTGCCAGCAGTCCTGCCGGGACAGGGGGCAGAGAGCAGTACTTC. Using reference TRBV28 and TRBJ2-7 for the parts outside the CDR3, the full variable domain is DVKVTQSSRYLVKRTGEKVFLECVQDMDHENMFWYRQDPGLGLRLIYFSYDVKMKEKGDIPEGYSVSREKKERFSLILESASTNQTSMYLCASSPAGTGGREQYFGPGTRLTVT.

Note on this clone: One end of the junction is discordant with germline, which a read error may explain. The genes are TRBV7-7 and TRBJ2-2; 12 nucleotides align to TRBD2. This CDR3 is built from 16 residues. Germline values: CDR1 SSHAT, CDR2 FNYEAQ (reference sequence). Written as DNA, the CDR3 is TGTGCTAGCAGCTTCCCTAGCGGGGGGGCTGCCGGGGAGCTGTTTTTT. This sequence encodes CASSFPSGGAAGELFF. Drawing the rest from reference TRBV7-7 and TRBJ2-2, the complete variable domain is GAGVSQSPRYKVTKRGQDVTLRCDPISSHATLYWYQQALGQGPEFLTYFNYEAQPDKSGLPSDRFSAERPEGSISTLTIQRTEQRDSAMYRCASSFPSGGAAGELFFGEGSRLTVL.

This clone has only one observation. DNA for the CDR3: TGTGCCAGCAGCCAAGAGGGGCAGTTCACAGATACGCAGTATTTT. Translated: CASSQEGQFTDTQYF. The chain uses TRBV4-2 and TRBJ2-3; possible D gene TRBD1, 5 bases. Germline V lookup: CDR1 LGHNA, CDR2 YNFKEQ. V lost 0 bases and J lost 2, with 9 bases in between. This CDR3 comprises 15 residues.

CDR3 loop: CASSMTGFEKLFF. CDR3 bases: TGTGCCAGCAGCATGACAGGGTTTGAAAAACTGTTTTTT. This chain links TRBV6-6 with TRBJ1-4; TRBD1 aligns across 7 bases. J gave up 7 bases and V 6 bases, and 5 bases lay outside the gene matches. The V gene's germline CDR1 is MNHNY and CDR2 SVGAGI (reference sequence). The CDR3 is 13 residues long.

This clone has only one observation. The CDR3 sequence is CASSLGTGGLTNEKLFF. The CDR3 DNA reads TGCGCCAGCAGCTTAGGGACAGGGGGTTTAACTAATGAAAAACTGTTTTTT. The chain combines TRBV5-1 with TRBJ1-4, with TRBD1 identical over 11 bases. There are 17 residues in the CDR3. J gave up 1 base and V 2 bases, and 4 bases lay outside the gene matches. Germline CDR1 and CDR2: SGHRS and YFSETQ.

This rearrangement joins TRBV27 to TRBJ2-7; D might be TRBD2 (5 bases). CDR3 length: 13 residues. V was cut by 2 bases and J by 6 bases, with 11 bases left in between. Germline V CDR1 and CDR2: MNHEY, SMNVEV (reference sequence). CDR3 protein: CASSLISEGEQYF. In DNA form, the CDR3 reads TGTGCCAGCAGTTTAATTTCTGAGGGCGAGCAGTACTTC.

Only one count was recorded for this clone. This chain links TRBV7-2 with TRBJ2-5; possibly TRBD1 for D (5 bases). The germline gives CDR1 SGHTA, CDR2 FQGNSA. The CDR3 is made up of 14 amino acids. V was clipped by 1 base and J by 4 bases, with 10 bases between them. The CDR3 DNA follows: TGTGCCAGCAGCTTAGGGGGCCAGGCAGAGACCCAGTACTTC. It codes for CASSLGGQAETQYF.

J is TRBJ1-3 and V is TRBV7-2; maybe TRBD1 (6 bases). There are 16 residues in the CDR3. CDR1 and CDR2 from the germline V gene are SGHTA and FQGNSA. Trimming stripped 2 bases from V and 2 bases from J, with 13 bases between. For the CDR3, the DNA is TGTGCCAGCAGCTTAACCCCCAGGGGCGCTGGAAACACCATATATTTT. Translation gives CASSLTPRGAGNTIYF.

The chain combines TRBV6-2 or TRBV6-3 with TRBJ2-7; TRBD1 might be the D (6 bases). The V end was cut by 2 bases, the J end by 4 bases, with 9 bases between. This CDR3 region has 13 residues. In germline, CDR1 is MNHEY, CDR2 SVGEGT. The CDR3 here is CASSYADRYEQYF. In DNA form, the CDR3 reads TGTGCCAGCAGTTACGCGGACAGATACGAGCAGTACTTC.

CDR3 DNA: TGTGCCAGTAGTATGGGTGCTAGCGGGGGGAATGAGCAGTTCTTC. Encoded protein: CASSMGASGGNEQFF. The chain combines TRBV19 with TRBJ2-1, with 11 bases identical to TRBD2. CDR1 and CDR2 (germline): LNHDA, SQIVND (reference sequence). The CDR3 covers 15 residues. Trimming cost V 3 bases and J 7 bases; bases outside gene matches: 5.

This clone was detected once. V usage is TRBV27 and J usage is TRBJ2-5; a weak D match, TRBD1 (5 bases). CDR3 size: 14 residues. Germline CDR1 and CDR2: MNHEY and SMNVEV (reference sequence). This CDR3 reads CSTGAPSGGETQYF. CDR3 DNA: TGTTCGACTGGGGCTCCCTCGGGCGGAGAGACCCAGTACTTC.

The chain recombines TRBV6-5 with TRBJ2-5; no clear D. Trimming pared 0 bases from V and 5 bases from J, leaving 7 bases between. This CDR3 has 13 amino acids. Per germline, CDR1 MNHEY and CDR2 SVGAGI. CDR3 sequence reads: CASSYSNRETQYF. The CDR3 DNA reads as TGTGCCAGCAGTTACTCCAATCGGGAGACCCAGTACTTC.

This clone showed up just once. This chain uses TRBV5-4 with TRBJ2-7, with 7 bases that match TRBD2. V trimming: 1 base; J trimming: 9 bases; junction bases outside the gene matches: 19. The CDR3 totals 17 residues. Germline CDR1 and CDR2: SGHNT and YYREEE (reference sequence). The CDR3 here is CASSLSPGRAQDKWQYF. CDR3 nucleotides: TGTGCCAGCAGCTTGAGTCCTGGGAGGGCCCAAGACAAATGGCAGTACTTC.

Concerning this clone: The same CDR3 can be traced to other DNA sequences in this sample. The V gene is TRBV12-5, the J gene TRBJ2-7, with D perhaps matching TRBD1 (5 bases). Germline loops: CDR1 LGHNT, CDR2 FRNRAP. V was pared by 4 bases and J by 3 bases, with 7 bases between. The CDR3 consists of 12 residues. DNA for the CDR3: TGTGCTAGTGGTTCCGACAGCTACGAGCAGTACTTC. Protein: CASGSDSYEQYF.

A word on this clone: Relative to the germline gene, one junction end is altered; a read error may explain this. This chain uses TRBV28 with TRBJ2-3, with 7 bases lining up with TRBD1. In germline, CDR1 is MDHEN, CDR2 SYDVKM. The CDR3 is made up of 12 amino acids. CDR3 nucleotide sequence: TGTGCCAGCAGTGTCATCTCCGGGACAGTGAATTTT. Its translation is CASSVISGTVNF.

The genes are TRBV5-6 and TRBJ2-1; 9 bases match TRBD2. Per germline, CDR1 SGHDT and CDR2 YYEEEE. J lost 10 bases, V lost 2 bases, and 7 bases had no gene match. The CDR3 contains 14 residues. The CDR3 sequence: CASSFPAGGQEQFF. CDR3 coding DNA: TGTGCCAGCAGCTTCCCAGCGGGAGGACAGGAGCAGTTCTTC.

The V call is TRBV6-6, the J call TRBJ1-2; TRBD1 matches 8 bases. The CDR3 is 13 residues long. The ends lost 7 bases at V and 4 bases at J; junction bases unmatched: 5. Looked up from germline, CDR1 is MNHNY and CDR2 is SVGAGI (reference sequence). CDR3 bases: TGTGCCAGCATCTATGACAGGGGCTATGGCTACACCTTC. This encodes CASIYDRGYGYTF.